This TCR beta chain was documented in a study of blood T cell repertoires in COVID-19. The CDR3 extends over 15 amino acids. Germline V gives CDR1 MNHEY, CDR2 SVGAGI. Germline trimming cut 7 bases from V and 0 bases from J; bases unmatched to any gene: 6. Here immunoSEQ multiplex PCR was the method, and the copy in TCRdb shows in-frame clones only, minus some. The data contain 230,000 or so clones, approximately 83% of them singletons. The origin of this receptor is a man aged 50 or older with active or convalescent COVID-19. Sequenced material: peripheral blood. The chain uses TRBV6-5 and TRBJ1-3; 7 bases agree with TRBD1. DNA of the CDR3: TGTGCCAGCAAAACAACAGGGGCCTCTGGAAACACCATATATTTT. Protein product: CASKTTGASGNTIYF.